This is a list of T cell receptor beta chains from one sample in a study of T cells after yellow fever vaccination. TCRdb re-analysed the 5' RACE reads in MiXCR, keeping a single row per CDR3 protein. The sample contains 120,000 or so distinct CDR3 sequences, 8.9% of which appear only once. Sequences were derived from CD8+ T cells sorted from PBMCs, sampled on the day of the yellow fever booster vaccination. These receptors were collected from a man aged 18 to 30 who received the YFV17D yellow fever vaccine. Both conserved end residues are part of each CDR3. Each record gives: J gene, clone size, V gene, D gene, CDR3 protein, CDR3 DNA. A D gene is named only where the DNA matches it firmly. Expanded clones get a size class; other rows say once, few or many, or leave the size out.

TRBJ1-1,NA,TRBV6-5,NA,CASLGQGNTEAFF,TGTGCCAGCCTGGGGCAGGGAAACACTGAAGCTTTCTTT
TRBJ1-5,NA,TRBV6-5,NA,CASSPLGFLLPGQPQHF,TGTGCCAGCAGCCCCTTAGGGTTCCTACTACCGGGTCAGCCCCAGCATTTT
TRBJ1-1,NA,TRBV5-1,NA,CASSLGWDTEAFF,TGCGCCAGCAGCTTGGGGTGGGACACTGAAGCTTTCTTT
TRBJ1-2,many,TRBV15,NA,CATSREGEIYGYTF,TGTGCCACCAGCAGAGAAGGGGAAATCTATGGCTACACCTTC
TRBJ2-5,NA,TRBV6-6,TRBD1,CASSFASDREETQYF,TGTGCCAGCAGCTTTGCCTCTGACAGGGAAGAGACCCAGTACTTC
TRBJ2-6,NA,TRBV7-2,NA,CASSPIISGANVLTF,TGTGCCAGCAGCCCAATTATCTCTGGGGCCAACGTCCTGACTTTC
TRBJ1-1,few,TRBV4-3,TRBD1,CASSLILGTGGKTEAFF,TGCGCCAGCAGCTTAATTCTCGGGACAGGGGGTAAGACTGAAGCTTTCTTT
TRBJ2-5,NA,TRBV29-1,TRBD1,CSASGQGWQETQYF,TGCAGCGCCTCGGGACAGGGTTGGCAAGAGACCCAGTACTTC
TRBJ2-7,many,TRBV6-6,NA,CASSYPGYEQYF,TGTGCCAGCAGTTACCCAGGCTACGAGCAGTACTTC
TRBJ2-1,NA,TRBV7-9,NA,CASSLKRVRGNEQFF,TGTGCCAGCAGCTTGAAACGAGTCCGCGGGAATGAGCAGTTCTTC
TRBJ1-1,many,TRBV6-6,NA,CASRPTENTEAFF,TGTGCCAGCAGACCTACAGAGAACACTGAAGCTTTCTTT
TRBJ1-1,NA,TRBV4-3,TRBD1,CASSQEKRTGGVSEAFF,TGCGCCAGCAGCCAAGAAAAAAGGACAGGGGGTGTATCTGAAGCTTTCTTT
TRBJ1-5,NA,TRBV7-6,NA,CASSLGGSGGNQPQHF,TGTGCCAGCAGTTTAGGTGGGTCCGGGGGGAATCAGCCCCAGCATTTT